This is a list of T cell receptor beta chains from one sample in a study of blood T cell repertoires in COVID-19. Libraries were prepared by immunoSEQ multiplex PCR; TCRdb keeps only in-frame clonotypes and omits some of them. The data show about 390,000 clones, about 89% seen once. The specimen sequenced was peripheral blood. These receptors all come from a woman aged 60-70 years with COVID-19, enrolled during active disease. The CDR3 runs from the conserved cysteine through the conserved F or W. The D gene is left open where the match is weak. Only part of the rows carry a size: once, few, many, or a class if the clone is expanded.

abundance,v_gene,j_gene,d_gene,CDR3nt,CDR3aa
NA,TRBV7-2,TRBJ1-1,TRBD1,TGTGCCAGCAGCCGCCACGGGACAGGTGGTACTGAAGCTTTCTTT,CASSRHGTGGTEAFF
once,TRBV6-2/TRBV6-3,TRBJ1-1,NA,TGTGCCAGCAGTTATTCAGGGACGGCGGGGGAAGCTTTCTTT,CASSYSGTAGEAFF
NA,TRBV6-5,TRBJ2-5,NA,TGTGCCAGCGGAGCGGAAGAGACCCAGTACTTC,CASGAEETQYF
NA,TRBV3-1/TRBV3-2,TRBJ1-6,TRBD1,TGTGCCAGCAGCCAAGATAAGAGGTACAGGGGTAATTCACCCCTCCACTTT,CASSQDKRYRGNSPLHF
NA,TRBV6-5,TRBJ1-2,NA,TGTGCCAGCAGTAAATTAGAGTACGGCTACACCTTC,CASSKLEYGYTF
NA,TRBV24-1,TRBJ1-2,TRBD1,TGTGCCACCAGTGATTCGGGACAGGTATATGGCTACACCTTC,CATSDSGQVYGYTF
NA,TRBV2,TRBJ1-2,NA,TGTGCCAGCAGTGAAGCAGGAACAGGGACTAACTATGGCTACACCTTC,CASSEAGTGTNYGYTF
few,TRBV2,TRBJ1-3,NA,TGTGCCAGCAGTGAACAGTTAAACACCATATATTTT,CASSEQLNTIYF
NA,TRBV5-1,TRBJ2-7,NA,TGCGCCAGCAGCCAACTCGAGGGCCTCTCATACGAGCAGTACTTC,CASSQLEGLSYEQYF
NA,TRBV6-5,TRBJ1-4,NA,TGTGCCAGCAGTTATGGGCGTTTGAGTGAAAAACTGTTTTTT,CASSYGRLSEKLFF
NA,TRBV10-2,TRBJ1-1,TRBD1,TGCGCCACGGACAGGGGAGATACTGAAGCTTTCTTT,CATDRGDTEAFF
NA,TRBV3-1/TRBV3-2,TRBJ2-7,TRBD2,TGTGCCAGCAGCCAAGTAGCGGGCTCCTACGAGCAGTACTTC,CASSQVAGSYEQYF
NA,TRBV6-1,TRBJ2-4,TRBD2,TGTGCCAGCAGTGAAGGTTTAGCGGGGGCGAAACTAGCCAAAAACATTCAGTACTTC,CASSEGLAGAKLAKNIQYF
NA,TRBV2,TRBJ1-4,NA,TGTGCCAGCAGAGCGGGACAATCTAATGAAAAACTGTTTTTT,CASRAGQSNEKLFF
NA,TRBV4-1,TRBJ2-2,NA,TGCGCCAGCAGCGTTTGGGGGGGGGCGTCCAGTTACACCGGGGAGCTGTTTTTT,CASSVWGGASSYTGELFF
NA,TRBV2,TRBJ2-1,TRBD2,TGTGCCAGCAGACGGACTAGCGGGGGGGCGGAGCAGTTCTTC,CASRRTSGGAEQFF
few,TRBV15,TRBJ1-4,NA,TGTGCCACCAGCAGAGCCGGGGGGAGGGGTGAAAAACTGTTTTTT,CATSRAGGRGEKLFF
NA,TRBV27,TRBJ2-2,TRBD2,TGTGCCAGCAGGACGCGTCTAGCGGGGGGTGTCGGGGAGCTGTTTTTT,CASRTRLAGGVGELFF
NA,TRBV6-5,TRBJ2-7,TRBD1,TGTGCCAGCAGCCACAGGGGAATTATCGACGAGCAGTACTTC,CASSHRGIIDEQYF
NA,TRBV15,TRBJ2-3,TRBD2,TGTGCCACCAGCAGTAGCGGGGGGACAGATACGCAGTATTTT,CATSSSGGTDTQYF
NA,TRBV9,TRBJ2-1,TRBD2,TGTGCCAGCAGCGTAGGAAGCGGGACTAGCGGGAGGAATGAGCAGTTCTTC,CASSVGSGTSGRNEQFF
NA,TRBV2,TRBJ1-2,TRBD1,TGTGCCAGCATGGTACAGGGGGCGCGTGGCTACACCTTC,CASMVQGARGYTF
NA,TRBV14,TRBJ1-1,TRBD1,TGTGCCAGCAGCCAACACAGGGGCGCAGGGGACACTGAAGCTTTCTTT,CASSQHRGAGDTEAFF
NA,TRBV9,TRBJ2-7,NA,TGTGCCAGCAGCGGACAAGGCTCCTACGAGCAGTACTTC,CASSGQGSYEQYF
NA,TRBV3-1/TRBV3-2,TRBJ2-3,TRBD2,TGTGCCAGCAGCCGGACTAGCGGGGGGAGCACAGATACGCAGTATTTT,CASSRTSGGSTDTQYF
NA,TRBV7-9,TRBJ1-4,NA,TGTGCCAGCAGCCCCCCACAGGGTATGGGTGAAAAACTGTTTTTT,CASSPPQGMGEKLFF
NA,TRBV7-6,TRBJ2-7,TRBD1,TGTGCCAGCAGAGCCCGGGACAGCGCTCTGCGCGAGCAGTACTTC,CASRARDSALREQYF
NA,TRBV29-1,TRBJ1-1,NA,TGCAGCGTTGAAGATCGAACGCAGGGGCCTAACACTGAAGCTTTCTTT,CSVEDRTQGPNTEAFF
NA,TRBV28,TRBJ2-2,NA,TGTGCCAGCAAAGAGGGTTTCCGGACCGGGGAGCTGTTTTTT,CASKEGFRTGELFF
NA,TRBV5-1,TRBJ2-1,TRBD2,TGCGCCAGCAGCCCCGAGCGGGGGGGGAGCTCCTACAATGAGCAGTTCTTC,CASSPERGGSSYNEQFF
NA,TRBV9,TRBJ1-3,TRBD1,TGTGCCAGCAGCGTAGTCGGTCGGGACAGGGCATCTGGAAACACCATATATTTT,CASSVVGRDRASGNTIYF
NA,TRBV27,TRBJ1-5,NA,TGTGCCAGCAGTTTTGTAGGGCGGGGGGATCAGCCCCAGCATTTT,CASSFVGRGDQPQHF
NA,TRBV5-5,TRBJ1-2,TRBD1,TGTGCCAGCAGCTCCGGGACAGGGGATGGCTACACCTTC,CASSSGTGDGYTF
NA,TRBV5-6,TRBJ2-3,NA,TGTGCCAGCAGCCCCCACTTTATGGTCACAGATACGCAGTATTTT,CASSPHFMVTDTQYF
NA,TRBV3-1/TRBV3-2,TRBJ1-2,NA,TGTGCCAGCAGCCGGGGCCCTGACATCCACGGCTACACCTTC,CASSRGPDIHGYTF
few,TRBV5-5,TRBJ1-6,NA,TGTGCCAGCAGCTTACGGCAGGGCGAGGTGATTTCACCCCTCCACTTT,CASSLRQGEVISPLHF
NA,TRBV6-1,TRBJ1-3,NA,TGTGCCAGCAGTGACCTCGGGGCCCTGGGGGCGGAAGGAAACACCATATATTTT,CASSDLGALGAEGNTIYF
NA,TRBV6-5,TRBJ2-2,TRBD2,TGTGCCAGCAGTAAGGGACTAGCTACCGGGGAGCTGTTTTTT,CASSKGLATGELFF
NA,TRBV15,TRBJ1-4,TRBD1,TGTGCCACCAGCACAAGGGGAGGACAGGGCGGAAAACTGTTTTTT,CATSTRGGQGGKLFF
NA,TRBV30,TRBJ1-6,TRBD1,TGTGCCTGGGACAGGGGGCGAACAAGCTCCTATAATTCACCCCTCCACTTT,CAWDRGRTSSYNSPLHF
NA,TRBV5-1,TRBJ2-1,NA,TGCGCCAGCAGGACGCAGGGCGACTACAATGAGCAGTTCTTC,CASRTQGDYNEQFF
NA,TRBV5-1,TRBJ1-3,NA,TGCGCCAGCAGCTTTTCCCACGACAGCTCTGGAAACACCATATATTTT,CASSFSHDSSGNTIYF
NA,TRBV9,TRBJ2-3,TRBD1,TGTGCCAGCAGCGTAGCTTTAGGGACAGGCAGCACAGATACGCAGTATTTT,CASSVALGTGSTDTQYF
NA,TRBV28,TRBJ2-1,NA,TGTGCCAGCAGTTTCTCAACTCTTCGATCCTCCTACAATGAGCAGTTCTTC,CASSFSTLRSSYNEQFF
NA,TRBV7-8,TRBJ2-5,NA,TGTGCCAGCAGCTACTCCGGGACACCCCAAGAGACCCAGTACTTC,CASSYSGTPQETQYF
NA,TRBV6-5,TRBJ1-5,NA,TGTGCCAGCAGTTACTCGTTGAGGGATCAGCCCCAGCATTTT,CASSYSLRDQPQHF
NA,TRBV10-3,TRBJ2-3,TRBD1,TGTGCCATCAGTATCGGGACAGGGGGCATAGATACGCAGTATTTT,CAISIGTGGIDTQYF
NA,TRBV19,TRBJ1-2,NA,TGTGCCAGTATCGGGGCCGGGACAACCTTAGGTTATGGCTACACCTTC,CASIGAGTTLGYGYTF
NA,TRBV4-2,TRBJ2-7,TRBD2,TGTGCCAGCAGCCAAACTAGCGGGGGGTTCTACGAGCAGTACTTC,CASSQTSGGFYEQYF
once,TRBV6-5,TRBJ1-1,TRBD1,TGTGCCAGCAGAGGACAGGGATTAGCTGAAGCTTTCTTT,CASRGQGLAEAFF